This TCR beta chain derives from a study of neoadjuvant anti-PD-1 for oral cavity cancer. This clone has a count of ten or more. The trim removed 4 bases at V and 4 bases at J, leaving 6 bases unmatched. CDR1 is SGHTA and CDR2 is FQGNSA in the germline V gene. The CDR3 has 16 amino acids. Time point reported: after neoadjuvant nivolumab, at surgical resection. This table comes from immunoSEQ multiplex PCR, and its TCRdb copy is limited to in-frame clones, with some not included. In the table there are around 37,000 clones, 38% of which are singletons. The receptor was isolated from a person aged 35 to 85 with oral cavity squamous cell carcinoma. V gene TRBV7-2 combines with J gene TRBJ2-7; 14 bases align to TRBD2. The material was tumor tissue, obtained after nivolumab (anti-PD-1) treatment. In DNA form, the CDR3 reads TGTGCCAGCAGCTCGAGGACTAGCGGGAGGATTTACGAGCAGTACTTC. Its protein product is CASSSRTSGRIYEQYF.